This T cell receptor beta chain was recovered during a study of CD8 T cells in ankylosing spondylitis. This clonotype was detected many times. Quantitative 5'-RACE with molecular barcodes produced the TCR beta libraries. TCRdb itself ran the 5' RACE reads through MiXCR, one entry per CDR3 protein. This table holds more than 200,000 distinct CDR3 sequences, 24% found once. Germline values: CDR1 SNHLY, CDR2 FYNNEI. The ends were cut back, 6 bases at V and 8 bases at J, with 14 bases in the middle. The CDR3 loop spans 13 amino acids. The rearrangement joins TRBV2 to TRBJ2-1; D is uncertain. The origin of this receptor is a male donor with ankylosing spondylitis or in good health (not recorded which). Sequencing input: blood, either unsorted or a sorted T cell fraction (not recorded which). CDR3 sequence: CASSPAPGYEQFF. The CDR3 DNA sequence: TGTGCCAGCAGCCCGGCCCCCGGGTATGAGCAGTTCTTC.